These 5 T cell receptor beta chains were sequenced from one sample in a study of cytomegalovirus exposure and HLA in healthy donors. PCR amplification relied on 60 Vbeta primers (plus 13 Jbeta primers). Assay: immunoSEQ multiplex PCR; the TCRdb copy retains only in-frame clones and omits some. The sample holds 95,000 to 110,000 clones, less than 85% seen once. Source material: PBMCs. These TCRs come from a woman aged 18-29 years in good health and CMV-seropositive.

V gene TRBV19 combines with J gene TRBJ1-1, with D perhaps matching TRBD1 (5 bases). Germline CDR1 LNHDA, CDR2 SQIVND (reference sequence). V was shortened by 3 bases and J by 3 bases, with 8 bases between the two germline ends. This CDR3 has 13 amino acids. DNA for the CDR3: TGTGCCAGTAGTATTTTCAGGGACACTGAAGCTTTCTTT. This gives the protein CASSIFRDTEAFF.

V and J are TRBV7-2 and TRBJ2-3, with D possibly matching TRBD2 (6 bases). Per germline, CDR1 SGHTA and CDR2 FQGNSA. The CDR3 has 15 residues. Trimming cost V 3 bases and J 2 bases, with 12 bases left between them. The CDR3 loop is CASSLAGLNTDTQYF. For the CDR3, the DNA is TGTGCCAGCAGCTTGGCGGGATTAAACACAGATACGCAGTATTTT.

Only one count was recorded for this clone. This chain links TRBV19 with TRBJ1-1, with 9 bases aligning to TRBD1. Germline lookup yields CDR1 LNHDA and CDR2 SQIVND (reference sequence). The ends lost 4 bases at V and 0 bases at J; junction bases unmatched: 0. The CDR3 consists of 14 residues. In DNA form, the CDR3 reads TGTGCCAGTAGTAGGGACAGGGTGAACACTGAAGCTTTCTTT. It codes for CASSRDRVNTEAFF.

Here the CDR3 DNA reads TGTGCCAGTAGTACCGGGCCTCAGGGGGTACCCCTCCACTTT. It specifies CASSTGPQGVPLHF. The rearrangement links TRBV19 to TRBJ1-6; 7 bases are a match to TRBD1. Germline V CDR1 and CDR2: LNHDA, SQIVND (reference sequence). The V and J ends lost 4 bases and 12 bases, in that order; junction bases with no gene match: 9. The CDR3 consists of 14 residues.

This chain connects TRBV19 to TRBJ1-5; TRBD1 matches 7 bases. The germline V gene encodes CDR1 LNHDA and CDR2 SQIVND (reference sequence). The CDR3 length is 12 residues. The junction had 4 bases not matched to a gene; V was cut back by 7 bases and J by 7 bases. CDR3 sequence reads: CASTGGGQPQHF. The CDR3 DNA follows: TGTGCCAGTACAGGGGGTGGACAGCCCCAGCATTTT.